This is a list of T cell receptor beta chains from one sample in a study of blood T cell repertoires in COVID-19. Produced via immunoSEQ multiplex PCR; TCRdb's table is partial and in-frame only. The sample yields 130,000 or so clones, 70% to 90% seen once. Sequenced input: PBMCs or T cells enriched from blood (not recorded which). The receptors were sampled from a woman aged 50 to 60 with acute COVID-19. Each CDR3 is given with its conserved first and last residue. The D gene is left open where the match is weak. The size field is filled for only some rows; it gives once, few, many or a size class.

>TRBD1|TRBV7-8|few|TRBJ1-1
TGTGCCAGCAAATCCGGGACAGTGAACACTGAAGCTTTCTTT
CASKSGTVNTEAFF
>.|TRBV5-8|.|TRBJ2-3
TGTGCCAGCAGCCTAAGTAGCACAGATACGCAGTATTTT
CASSLSSTDTQYF
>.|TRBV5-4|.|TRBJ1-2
TGTGCCAGCAGCCGTCCTCAAGAAACCGAGACTGGGACCTTC
CASSRPQETETGTF
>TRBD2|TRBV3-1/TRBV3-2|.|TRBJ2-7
TGTGCCAGCAGCCAAGGCTCTAGCGGGCAGTACTTC
CASSQGSSGQYF
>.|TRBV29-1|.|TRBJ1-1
TGCAGCGTTGACGGGGGGCGACTGACTGAAGCTTTCTTT
CSVDGGRLTEAFF
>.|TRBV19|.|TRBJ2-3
TGTGCCAGTAGTATTAAGGGGGACACAGATACGCAGTATTTT
CASSIKGDTDTQYF
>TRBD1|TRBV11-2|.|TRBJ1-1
TGTGCCAGCAGCACACAGGGGAAGAACACTGAAGCTTTCTTT
CASSTQGKNTEAFF
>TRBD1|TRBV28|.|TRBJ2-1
TGTGCCAGCAGCCTGGCCCAACAGGGGCGTAATGAGCAGTTCTTC
CASSLAQQGRNEQFF
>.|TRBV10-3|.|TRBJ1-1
TGTGCCATCAGTGAGTCGGGGCCAGGGGTCACTGAAGCTTTCTTT
CAISESGPGVTEAFF
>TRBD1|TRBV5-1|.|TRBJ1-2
TGCGCCAGCAGGCACGACCGGGACAGTAGGGGCTACACCTTC
CASRHDRDSRGYTF
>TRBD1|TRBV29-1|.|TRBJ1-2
TGCAGTGGAGGGGGCGAATATCCCTCACTCTTC
CSGGGEYPSLF
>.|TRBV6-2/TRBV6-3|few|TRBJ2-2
TGTGCCAGCAGTTCGGCGCAGGATACCGGGGAGCTGTTTTTT
CASSSAQDTGELFF
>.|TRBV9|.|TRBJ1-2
TGTGCCAGCAGCGGCCGCGGAAGGATGGGTTTTGGCTACACCTTC
CASSGRGRMGFGYTF
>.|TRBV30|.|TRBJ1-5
TGTGCCTGGAGCACGGGGGGGAATCAGCCCCAGCATTTT
CAWSTGGNQPQHF
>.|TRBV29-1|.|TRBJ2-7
TGCAGCGTTGAAGATCGAGAAAGTAGGGGCTACGAGCAGTACTTC
CSVEDRESRGYEQYF
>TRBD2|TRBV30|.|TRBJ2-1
TGTGCCTGGAGTGCCTCCCTGACAACTAGCGCAACCCGCCCATGGTCCTACAATGAGCAGTTCTTC
CAWSASLTTSATRPWSYNEQFF
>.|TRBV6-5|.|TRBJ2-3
TGTGCCAGCTCTAAAGAATACGGCACAGATACGCAGTATTTT
CASSKEYGTDTQYF
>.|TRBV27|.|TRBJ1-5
TGTGCCAGCAGTTTGTCCGGGATTCTGAGTAATCAGCCCCAGCATTTT
CASSLSGILSNQPQHF
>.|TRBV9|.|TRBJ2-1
TGTGCCAGCAGCGTAGTAGGAGGGCTGGGTGAGCAGTTCTTC
CASSVVGGLGEQFF
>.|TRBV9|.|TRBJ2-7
TGTGCCAGCAGCGCTGGGGACACCTACGAGCAGTACTTC
CASSAGDTYEQYF
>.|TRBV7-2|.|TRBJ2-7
TGTGCCAGCAGCTTAGCACTAGGGGGCTACGAGCAGTACTTC
CASSLALGGYEQYF
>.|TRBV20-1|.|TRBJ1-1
TGCAGTGCCCCAATGAACACTGAAGCTTTCTTT
CSAPMNTEAFF
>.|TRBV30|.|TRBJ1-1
TGTGCCTGGAGTGTACAGAGGAACACTGAAGCTTTCTTT
CAWSVQRNTEAFF
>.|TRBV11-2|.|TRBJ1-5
TGTGCCAGCAGCTTAACTACGGAAAATCAGCCCCAGCATTTT
CASSLTTENQPQHF
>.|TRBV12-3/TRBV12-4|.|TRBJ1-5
TGTGCCAGCACCATGGGGAGTCAGCCCCAGCATTTT
CASTMGSQPQHF
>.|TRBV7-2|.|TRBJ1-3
TGTGCCAGCAGTAACAGACACACTGGGAGGTCGGGAAACACCATATATTTT
CASSNRHTGRSGNTIYF
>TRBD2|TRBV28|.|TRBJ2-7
TGTGCCAGCACGGGACGGACGGGGGAGGGAATGGGGTACGAGCAGTACTTC
CASTGRTGEGMGYEQYF
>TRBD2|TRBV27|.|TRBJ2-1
TGTGCCAGCGGACTAGCGGGAGGGCAGCAGTTCTTC
CASGLAGGQQFF
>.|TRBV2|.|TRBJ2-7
TGTGCCAGCGCCGCGGGAATAACTACGGGCGAGCAGTACTTC
CASAAGITTGEQYF
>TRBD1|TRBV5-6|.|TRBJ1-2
TGTGCCAGCAGCTTGGAGGGGGCGTGGAGTCGATTCACCTTC
CASSLEGAWSRFTF
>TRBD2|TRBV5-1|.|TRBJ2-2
TGCGCCAGCGGATCCGGGACTAGCGGGGACCAGAACACCGGGGAGCTGTTTTTT
CASGSGTSGDQNTGELFF
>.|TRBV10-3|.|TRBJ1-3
TGTGCCACCGAGTGGTGGGGGGCTGGAAACACCATATATTTT
CATEWWGAGNTIYF
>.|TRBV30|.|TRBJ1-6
TGTGCCTGTAACCGGGACACACTTAATTCACCCCTCCACTTT
CACNRDTLNSPLHF
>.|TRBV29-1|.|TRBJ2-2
TGCAGCGCCGTTGGGCAGGGAAACACCGGGGAGCTGTTTTTT
CSAVGQGNTGELFF
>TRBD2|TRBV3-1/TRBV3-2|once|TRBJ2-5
TGTGCCAGCAGCCAAGGTTCACTAGCGGGAGGGGCAGGAGAGACCCAGTACTTC
CASSQGSLAGGAGETQYF
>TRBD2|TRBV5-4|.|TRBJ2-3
TGTGCCAGCAGTTTTGGGCTAGCGGACACAGATACGCAGTATTTT
CASSFGLADTDTQYF